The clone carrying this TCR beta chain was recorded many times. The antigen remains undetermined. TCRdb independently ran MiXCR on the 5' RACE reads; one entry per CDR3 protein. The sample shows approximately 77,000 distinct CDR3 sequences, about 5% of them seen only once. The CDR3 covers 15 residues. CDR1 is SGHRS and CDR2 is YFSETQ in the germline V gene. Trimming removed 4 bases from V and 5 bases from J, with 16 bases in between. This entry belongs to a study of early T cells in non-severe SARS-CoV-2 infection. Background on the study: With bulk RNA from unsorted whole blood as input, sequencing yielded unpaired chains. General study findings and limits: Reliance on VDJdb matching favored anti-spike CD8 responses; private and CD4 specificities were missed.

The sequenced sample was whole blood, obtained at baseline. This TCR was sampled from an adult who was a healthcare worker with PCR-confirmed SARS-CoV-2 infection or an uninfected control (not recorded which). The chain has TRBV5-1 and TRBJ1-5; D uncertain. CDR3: CASSPRPGDHQPQHF. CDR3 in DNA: TGCGCCAGCAGCCCACGACCCGGAGACCATCAGCCCCAGCATTTT.